The TCR beta chain under discussion was sequenced for a study of blood T cell repertoires in COVID-19 (dated by TCRdb to 2020 to 2021). With respect to the entire study: The collaborator samples originated in the United States, Italy and Spain and spanned the acute and convalescent phases of COVID-19. Samples came from the ongoing ImmuneRACE study (first 160 participants) plus 1,254 subjects from 6 global collaborators. Where available, HLA class I and class II types were obtained from metadata supplied by the sample provider rather than from assay-based typing. The sample metadata nearly always contained a de-identified subject ID, COVID-19 status, age in years and sex. The material from the prospective study consisted of cDNA or gDNA derived from T cells, B-cell-depleted T cells, or PBMCs. Deeply sampled blood TCRbeta repertoires from subjects exposed to, actively infected with, or recovered from COVID-19 were included in the dataset. A freely available public database, intended as a resource for researchers studying the immune response to SARS-CoV-2, is where the repertoires were released.

The germline V gene sets CDR1 to MDHEN and CDR2 to SYDVKM. Including cysteine and phenylalanine, the CDR3 has 14 amino acids. The only DNA kept is the CDR3, 42 bases in frame from the first base. Trimming accounts for 5 bases at V and 4 bases at J, while the number of junction bases matched to no gene is 7. Whole blood was collected in K2EDTA tubes by collaborating institutions according to the institutions' own protocols. For TCRbeta analysis, collaborators shipped samples as frozen whole blood, isolated PBMCs, or DNA extracted from either of those sample types. Details on this clone: Its cognate antigen has yet to be identified. One base away there is no much larger clone; base qualities are not given.

On the study overall, not on this receptor specifically: Clinical and demographic metadata were provided uncurated, with the amount varying by source and participant.

TCRbeta CDR3 regions were amplified from genomic DNA by means of the immunoSEQ Assay, a bias-controlled multiplex PCR. On the study's bioinformatics: Within the assay, amplification of reference gene primers was used to estimate how many nucleated cells each sample contained. Sequence reads were collapsed and filtered to measure the absolute abundance of every unique TCRbeta CDR3 rearrangement. For each sample, productive Simpson clonality was calculated as the square root of Simpson's diversity index across productive rearrangements. Held by TCRdb, this immuneACCESS table contains in-frame sequences only and omits some clones. Under half of the omission traces to an unresolved V gene where checked; the cause of the rest is unknown. That table furnishes V, J and clone size, whereas the DNA furnished D and trimming. The sample records around 260,000 clones, roughly 90% of which are singletons. Clones ranked in the top ten supply more than 0.75% of the sample.

This clonotype was obtained from a man aged 30-40 years with acute or convalescent COVID-19. Recombination connected TRBV28 to TRBJ1-2; 7 of the junction bases match TRBD1. The sample was peripheral blood. The encoded CDR3 is CASSQWTGPYGYTF. The base sequence is TGTGCCAGCAGTCAATGGACAGGACCCTATGGCTACACCTTC.